A single sample gave rise to the 8 T cell receptor beta chains below, sequenced in a study of early T cells in non-severe SARS-CoV-2 infection. MiXCR, applied by TCRdb to the 5' RACE reads, yields one record per CDR3 protein. The sample carries about 64,000 distinct CDR3 sequences, 20% to 25% recorded once. Sequencing was performed on whole blood, taken at baseline. The receptor source for this set is an adult who was a healthcare worker with PCR-confirmed SARS-CoV-2 infection or an uninfected control (not recorded which).

The CDR3 sequence is CASSLGLGGQETQYF. As DNA, the CDR3 is TGTGCCAGCAGCCTCGGGTTGGGGGGACAAGAGACCCAGTACTTC. This chain joins TRBV6-6 and TRBJ2-5; TRBD2 is a possible D gene (6 bases). Germline loops: CDR1 MNHNY, CDR2 SVGAGI (reference sequence). This CDR3 spans 15 amino acids. Trimming removed 6 bases from V and 2 bases from J, with 16 bases in between.

This clonotype was picked up a small number of times. This chain connects TRBV12-3 or TRBV12-4 to TRBJ2-3; 10 bases map to TRBD2. This CDR3 spans 13 amino acids. The J segment lost 4 bases and the V segment lost 8 bases, leaving 3 bases of the junction unmatched. As DNA, the CDR3 is TGTGCCAGCCGTAGCGGGGGGCCAGATACGCAGTATTTT. Encoded protein: CASRSGGPDTQYF.

Ten or more counts support this clonotype. This chain connects TRBV19 to TRBJ1-2; 11 bases align to TRBD1. The junction had 14 bases not matched to a gene; V was cut back by 4 bases and J by 13 bases. There are 15 residues in the CDR3. Germline CDR1 LNHDA, CDR2 SQIVND (reference sequence). The CDR3 coding sequence is TGTGCCAGTAGTACGACTGCCGGGACAGGGGGACGAAGCACCTTC. This codes for CASSTTAGTGGRSTF.

This chain links TRBV5-1 with TRBJ2-6; D remains ambiguous. CDR3 length: 15 residues. V lost 0 bases to trimming and J lost 0 bases, with 4 bases between them. Germline CDR1 and CDR2: SGHRS and YFSETQ. The CDR3, as DNA: TGCGCCAGCAGCTTGGAAGGCTCTGGGGCCAACGTCCTGACTTTC. It specifies CASSLEGSGANVLTF.

This clonotype was picked up a small number of times. The chain employs TRBV30 and TRBJ2-1; D is possibly TRBD1 (7 bases). CDR1 is GTSNPN, CDR2 SVGIG, per germline (reference sequence). With 4 bases removed from V and 10 bases from J, the gap between germline ends came to 14 bases. The CDR3 has 12 residues. The CDR3 loop reads CAWTRLGGEQFF. The DNA for the CDR3 is TGTGCCTGGACCCGACTAGGGGGCGAGCAGTTCTTC.

The sample holds a few counts of this clonotype. J is TRBJ1-4 and V is TRBV18, with TRBD1 matching 9 bases. After removal of 3 bases from V and 5 bases from J, the junction contained 19 bases not matched to a gene. CDR1 KGHSH and CDR2 LQKENI come from the germline V gene. The CDR3 is 20 residues long. This chain's CDR3 is CASSPRGQGGLPLKNEKLFF. The CDR3 DNA sequence: TGTGCCAGCTCACCCCGGGGACAGGGAGGACTCCCTCTTAAGAATGAAAAACTGTTTTTT.

This chain links TRBV5-1 with TRBJ2-7; D is perhaps TRBD1 (6 bases). Trimming cost V 4 bases and J 0 bases, with 17 bases left between them. The V gene's germline CDR1 is SGHRS and CDR2 YFSETQ. The CDR3 is made up of 16 amino acids. The CDR3 here is CASSARNRASSYEQYF. The CDR3 DNA reads TGCGCCAGCAGCGCAAGGAACAGGGCGAGCTCCTACGAGCAGTACTTC.

The chain recombines TRBV30 with TRBJ1-2; no clear D gene. CDR1 is GTSNPN and CDR2 is SVGIG in the germline V gene (reference sequence). Trimming pared 4 bases from V and 0 bases from J, leaving 12 bases between. CDR3 length equals 14 residues. CDR3 DNA sequence: TGTGCCTGGAAGGTGGAAAGAACTAACTATGGCTACACCTTC. This codes for CAWKVERTNYGYTF.